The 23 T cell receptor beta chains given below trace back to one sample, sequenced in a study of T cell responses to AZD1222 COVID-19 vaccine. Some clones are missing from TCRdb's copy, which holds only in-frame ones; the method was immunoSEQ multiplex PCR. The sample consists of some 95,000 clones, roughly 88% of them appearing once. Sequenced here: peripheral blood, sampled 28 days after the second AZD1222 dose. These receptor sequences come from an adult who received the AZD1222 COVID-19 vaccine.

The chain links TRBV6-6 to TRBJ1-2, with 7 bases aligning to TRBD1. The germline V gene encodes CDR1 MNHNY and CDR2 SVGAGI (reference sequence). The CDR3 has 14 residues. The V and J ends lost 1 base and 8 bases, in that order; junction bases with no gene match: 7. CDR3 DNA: TGTGCCAGCAGTTACTATGAGACAGGGAACGGCTACACCTTC. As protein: CASSYYETGNGYTF.

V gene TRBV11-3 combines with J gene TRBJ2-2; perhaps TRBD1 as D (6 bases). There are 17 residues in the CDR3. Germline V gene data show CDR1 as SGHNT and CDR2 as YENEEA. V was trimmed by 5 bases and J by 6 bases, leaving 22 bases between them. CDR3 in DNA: TGTGCCAGCAGCCACGAAAGGGGGATAACGAGGCCCGGGGAGCTGTTTTTT. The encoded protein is CASSHERGITRPGELFF.

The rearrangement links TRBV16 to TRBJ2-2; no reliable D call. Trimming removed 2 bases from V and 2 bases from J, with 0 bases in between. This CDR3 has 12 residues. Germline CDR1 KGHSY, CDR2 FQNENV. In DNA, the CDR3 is TGTGCCAGCAGCCAAAACACCGGGGAGCTGTTTTTT. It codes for CASSQNTGELFF.

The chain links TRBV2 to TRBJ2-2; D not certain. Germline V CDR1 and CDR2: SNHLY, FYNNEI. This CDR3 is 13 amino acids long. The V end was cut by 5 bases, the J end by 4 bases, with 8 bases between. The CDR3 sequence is CASSRLPTGELFF. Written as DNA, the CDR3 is TGTGCCAGCAGTCGGTTGCCCACCGGGGAGCTGTTTTTT.

In DNA, the CDR3 is TGTGCCAGTTCTGTACAAAACATTCAGTACTTC. Amino acids: CASSVQNIQYF. The rearrangement links TRBV12-5 to TRBJ2-4; no clear D gene. This CDR3 has 11 residues. CDR1 and CDR2 (germline): LGHNT, FRNRAP.

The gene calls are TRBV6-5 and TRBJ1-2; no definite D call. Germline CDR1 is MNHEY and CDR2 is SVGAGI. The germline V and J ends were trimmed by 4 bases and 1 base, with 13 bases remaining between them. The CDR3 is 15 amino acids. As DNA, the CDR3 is TGTGCCAGCAGTTCACGGCCGAGAGATAACTATGGCTACACCTTC. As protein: CASSSRPRDNYGYTF.

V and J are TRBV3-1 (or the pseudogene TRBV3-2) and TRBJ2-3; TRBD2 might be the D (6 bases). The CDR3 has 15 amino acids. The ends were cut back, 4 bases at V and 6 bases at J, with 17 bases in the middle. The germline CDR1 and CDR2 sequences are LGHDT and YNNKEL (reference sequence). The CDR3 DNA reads TGTGCCAGCAGCCCCACCGGGACTCTCCCCGATACGCAGTATTTT. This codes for CASSPTGTLPDTQYF.

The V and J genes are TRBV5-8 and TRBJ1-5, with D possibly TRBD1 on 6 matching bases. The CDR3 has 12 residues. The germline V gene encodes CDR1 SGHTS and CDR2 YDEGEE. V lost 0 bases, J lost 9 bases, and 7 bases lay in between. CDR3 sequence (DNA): TGTGCCAGCAGCTTGGGAGGGGGGCCCCAGCATTTT. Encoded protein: CASSLGGGPQHF.

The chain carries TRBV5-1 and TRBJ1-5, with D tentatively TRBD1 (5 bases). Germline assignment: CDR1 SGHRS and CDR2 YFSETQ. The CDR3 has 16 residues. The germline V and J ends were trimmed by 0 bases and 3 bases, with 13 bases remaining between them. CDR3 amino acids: CASSLEAGHLNQPQHF. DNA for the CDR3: TGCGCCAGCAGCTTGGAGGCGGGGCACCTCAATCAGCCCCAGCATTTT. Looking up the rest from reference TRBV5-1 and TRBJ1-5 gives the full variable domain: KAGVTQTPRYLIKTRGQQVTLSCSPISGHRSVSWYQQTPGQGLQFLFEYFSETQRNKGNFPGRFSGRQFSNSRSEMNVSTLELGDSALYLCASSLEAGHLNQPQHFGDGTRLSIL.

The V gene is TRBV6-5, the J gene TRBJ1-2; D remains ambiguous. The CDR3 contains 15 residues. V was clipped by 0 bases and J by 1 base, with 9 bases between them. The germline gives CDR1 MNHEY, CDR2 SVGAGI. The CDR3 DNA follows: TGTGCCAGCAGTTACTCGAACGACGGTAACTATGGCTACACCTTC. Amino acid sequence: CASSYSNDGNYGYTF.

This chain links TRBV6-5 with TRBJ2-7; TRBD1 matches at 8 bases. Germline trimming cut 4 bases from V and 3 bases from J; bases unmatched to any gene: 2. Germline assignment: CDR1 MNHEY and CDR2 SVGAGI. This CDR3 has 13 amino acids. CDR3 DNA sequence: TGTGCCAGCAGTTTAGGACAGGGCTACGAGCAGTACTTC. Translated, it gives CASSLGQGYEQYF.

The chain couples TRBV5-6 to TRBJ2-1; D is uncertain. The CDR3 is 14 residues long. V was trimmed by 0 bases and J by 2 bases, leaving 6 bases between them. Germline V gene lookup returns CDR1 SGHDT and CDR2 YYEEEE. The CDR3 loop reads CASSLGLTYNEQFF. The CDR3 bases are TGTGCCAGCAGCTTGGGTCTTACCTACAATGAGCAGTTCTTC.

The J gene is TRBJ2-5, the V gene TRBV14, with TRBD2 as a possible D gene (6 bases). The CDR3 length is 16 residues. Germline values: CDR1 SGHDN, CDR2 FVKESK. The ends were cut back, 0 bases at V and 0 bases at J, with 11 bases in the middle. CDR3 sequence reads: CASSQDLPGDQETQYF. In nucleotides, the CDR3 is TGTGCCAGCAGCCAAGATCTACCGGGGGACCAAGAGACCCAGTACTTC.

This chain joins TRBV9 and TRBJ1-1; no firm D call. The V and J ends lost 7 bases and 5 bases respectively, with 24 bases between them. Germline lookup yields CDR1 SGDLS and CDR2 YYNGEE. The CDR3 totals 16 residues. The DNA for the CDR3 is TGTGCCAGCGGTCCGTCTGGGCCTTCCCGGAGGACTGAAGCTTTCTTT. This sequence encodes CASGPSGPSRRTEAFF.

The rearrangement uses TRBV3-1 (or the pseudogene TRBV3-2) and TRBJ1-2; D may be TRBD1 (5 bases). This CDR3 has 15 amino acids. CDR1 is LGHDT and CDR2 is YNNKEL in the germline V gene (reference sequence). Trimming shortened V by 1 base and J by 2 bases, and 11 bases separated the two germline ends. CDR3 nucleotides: TGTGCCAGCAGCCAAGGACAGCGAGACAACTATGGCTACACCTTC. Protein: CASSQGQRDNYGYTF.

The CDR3 coding sequence is TGCGCCAGCTTCCCAGCCGGGACAGGGGGCTGTAGCACTGAAGCTTTCTTT. It translates to CASFPAGTGGCSTEAFF. V usage is TRBV10-1 and J usage is TRBJ1-1, with TRBD1 matching 12 bases. Germline CDR1 is WNHNN and CDR2 is SYGVQD (reference sequence). The CDR3 length is 17 residues. J gave up 4 bases and V 8 bases, and 14 bases lay outside the gene matches.

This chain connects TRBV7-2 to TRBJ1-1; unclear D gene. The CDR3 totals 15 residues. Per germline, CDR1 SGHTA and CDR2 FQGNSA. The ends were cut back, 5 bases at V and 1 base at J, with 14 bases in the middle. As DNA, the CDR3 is TGTGCCAGCAGCCTCGGGCCAGGCCCGAACACTGAAGCTTTCTTT. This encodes CASSLGPGPNTEAFF.

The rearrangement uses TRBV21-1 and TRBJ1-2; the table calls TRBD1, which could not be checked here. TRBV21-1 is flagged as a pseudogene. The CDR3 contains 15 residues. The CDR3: CPRRDRGRRNYGYTF. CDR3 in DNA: TGTCCCCGCAGGGACAGGGGGCGGCGAAACTATGGCTACACCTTC.

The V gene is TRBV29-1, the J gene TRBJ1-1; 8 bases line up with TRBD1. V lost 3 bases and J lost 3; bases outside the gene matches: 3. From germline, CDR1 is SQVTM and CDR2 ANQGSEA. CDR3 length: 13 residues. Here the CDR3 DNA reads TGCAGCGTTGACCAGGGGGCGTACACTGAAGCTTTCTTT. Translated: CSVDQGAYTEAFF.

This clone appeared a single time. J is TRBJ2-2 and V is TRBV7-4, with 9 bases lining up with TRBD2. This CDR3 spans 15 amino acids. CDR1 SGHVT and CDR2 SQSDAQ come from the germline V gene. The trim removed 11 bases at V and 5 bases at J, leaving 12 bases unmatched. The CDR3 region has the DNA TGTGCCTCCTGGGCCGCGGGAGGGCGTACCGGGGAGCTGTTTTTT. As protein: CASWAAGGRTGELFF.

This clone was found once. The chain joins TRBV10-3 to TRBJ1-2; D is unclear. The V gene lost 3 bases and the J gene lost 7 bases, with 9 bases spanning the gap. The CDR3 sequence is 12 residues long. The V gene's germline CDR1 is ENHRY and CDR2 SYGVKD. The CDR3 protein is CAISDSGTGYTF. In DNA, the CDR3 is TGTGCCATCAGTGACTCGGGTACTGGCTACACCTTC.

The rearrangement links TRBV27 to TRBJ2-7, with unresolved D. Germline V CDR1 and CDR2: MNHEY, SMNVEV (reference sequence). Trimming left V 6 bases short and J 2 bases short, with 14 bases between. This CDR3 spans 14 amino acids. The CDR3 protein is CASRPQSVAYEQYF. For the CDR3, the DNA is TGTGCCAGCAGACCCCAGAGCGTCGCCTACGAGCAGTACTTC.

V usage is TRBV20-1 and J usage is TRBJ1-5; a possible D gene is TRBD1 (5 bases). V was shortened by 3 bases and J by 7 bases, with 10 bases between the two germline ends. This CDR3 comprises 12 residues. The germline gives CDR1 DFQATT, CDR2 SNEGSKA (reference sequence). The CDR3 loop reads CSASVGEQPQHF. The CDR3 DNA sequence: TGCAGTGCTAGTGTGGGGGAGCAGCCCCAGCATTTT.